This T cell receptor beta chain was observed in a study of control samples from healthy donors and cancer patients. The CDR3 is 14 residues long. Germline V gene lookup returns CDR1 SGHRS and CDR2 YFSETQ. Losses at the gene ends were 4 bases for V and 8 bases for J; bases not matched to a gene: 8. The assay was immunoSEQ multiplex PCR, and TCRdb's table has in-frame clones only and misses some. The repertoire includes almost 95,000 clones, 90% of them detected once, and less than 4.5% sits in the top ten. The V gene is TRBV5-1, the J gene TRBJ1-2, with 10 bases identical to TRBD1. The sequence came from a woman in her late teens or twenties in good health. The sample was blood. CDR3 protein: CASSIPGQGRGYTF. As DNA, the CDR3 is TGCGCCAGCAGCATCCCGGGACAGGGGCGAGGCTACACCTTC.